The present T cell receptor (beta chain) was sequenced within a study of blood T cell repertoires in COVID-19. In the study overall: Nucleic acid was either cDNA or gDNA, and it came from T cells, B-cell-depleted T cells, or PBMCs.

TCRdb's copy holds only in-frame clones and misses some; the assay was immunoSEQ multiplex PCR. Among about 190,000 clones listed, roughly 88% were seen once. The CDR3 is made up of 17 amino acids. Unmatched junction bases numbered 8, after V lost 3 bases and J lost 3 bases. CDR1 KGHSH and CDR2 LQKENI come from the germline V gene. The receptor was isolated from a woman aged 40 to 50 who had recovered from COVID-19. V gene TRBV18 combines with J gene TRBJ2-2; 9 bases are shared with TRBD1. Sequencing input: peripheral blood. The CDR3 bases are TGTGCCAGCTCACCTGTGGACAGGGGCGCGGACACCGGGGAGCTGTTTTTT. Protein: CASSPVDRGADTGELFF.